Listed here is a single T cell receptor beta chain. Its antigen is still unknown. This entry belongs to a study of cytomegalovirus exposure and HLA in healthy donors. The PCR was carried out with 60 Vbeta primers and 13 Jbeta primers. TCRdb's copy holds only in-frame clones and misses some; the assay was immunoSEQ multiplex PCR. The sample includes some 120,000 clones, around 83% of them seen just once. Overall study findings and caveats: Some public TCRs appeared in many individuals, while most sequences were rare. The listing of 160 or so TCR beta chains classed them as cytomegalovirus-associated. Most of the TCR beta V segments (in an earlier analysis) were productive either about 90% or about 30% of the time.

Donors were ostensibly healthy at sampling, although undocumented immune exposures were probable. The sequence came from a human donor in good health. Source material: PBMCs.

The CDR3 coding sequence is TGCGCCAGCAGCTTGGTTCAGGAAGGAACCGAGACCCAGTACTTC. This translates into CASSLVQEGTETQYF. The J gene is TRBJ2-5, the V gene TRBV5-1; D is unresolved. Trimming removed 0 bases from V and 5 bases from J, with 14 bases in between. Per germline, CDR1 SGHRS and CDR2 YFSETQ. The CDR3 covers 15 residues.